These T cell receptor beta chains were read from a single sample in a study of shared clonotypes between healthy human individuals. The table came from immunoSEQ multiplex PCR; TCRdb's copy has only in-frame clones and leaves some out. Of 2 million to 2.5 million clones listed, 90% to 96% were seen once; the top ten hold around 0.13%. Material: naive CD4+ T cells sorted from blood. The receptor set was obtained from a man aged 18 to 30 in good health. Both conserved end residues are part of each CDR3. A D gene is named only where the DNA matches it firmly. Not every row has a clone size; where given, it reads once, few, many or a size class.

TRBV7-2	-	-	TRBJ2-2	TGTGCCAGCAGCTTAGGAGGGGTTAACACCGGGGAGCTGTTTTTT	CASSLGGVNTGELFF
TRBV14	-	-	TRBJ2-2	TGTGCCAGCAGCCGAATACAGGTCAACGGGGAGCTGTTTTTT	CASSRIQVNGELFF
TRBV6-5	TRBD1	-	TRBJ2-7	TGTGCCAGCAGTTACTCGGGACAGGCGACCTACGAGCAGTACTTC	CASSYSGQATYEQYF
TRBV6-5	-	-	TRBJ1-1	TGTGCCAGCAGTTATAGGGGGGGCACTGAAGCTTTCTTT	CASSYRGGTEAFF
TRBV6-5	-	-	TRBJ1-4	TGTGCCAGCAGTTACGGGGGTCCTGAAAAACTGTTTTTT	CASSYGGPEKLFF
TRBV18	TRBD2	once	TRBJ2-3	TGTGCCAGCTCACCGGTCATTCGGGAGGACACAGATACGCAGTATTTT	CASSPVIREDTDTQYF
TRBV4-2	-	-	TRBJ1-4	TGTGCCAGCAGCCAAGAAGAACGTATGCCTGGAAAACTGTTTTTT	CASSQEERMPGKLFF
TRBV6-1	-	-	TRBJ2-7	TGTGCCAGCAGTTATTACTTATACGAGCAGTACTTC	CASSYYLYEQYF
TRBV6-5	-	-	TRBJ1-6	TGTGCCAGCAGCCGTACTGGGATCCATAATTCACCCCTCCACTTT	CASSRTGIHNSPLHF
TRBV7-2	-	-	TRBJ2-7	TGTGCCAGCAGCTTAGCTTCGGGGGCCCTAAACTACGAGCAGTACTTC	CASSLASGALNYEQYF
TRBV2	-	-	TRBJ1-2	TGTGCCAGCAGTCCTACCCAGGCGCCCTGGGGTGGCTACACCTTC	CASSPTQAPWGGYTF
TRBV5-1	-	-	TRBJ2-5	TGCGCCAGCAGCTTGGGGAGTTTATGGGAGACCCAGTACTTC	CASSLGSLWETQYF
TRBV5-1	TRBD2	once	TRBJ2-1	TGCGCCAGCAGCTTTCTAGCGGGGGTAGTCAATGAGCAGTTCTTC	CASSFLAGVVNEQFF
TRBV7-9	TRBD1	-	TRBJ1-1	TGTGCCAGCAGCCTCGGGACAGCGAACACTGAAGCTTTCTTT	CASSLGTANTEAFF
TRBV10-3	-	-	TRBJ1-4	TGTGCCATCAGTGAGGGACGGGGTAATGAAAAACTGTTTTTT	CAISEGRGNEKLFF
TRBV2	-	-	TRBJ1-5	TGTGCCAGCAGTCTGGGAGGGAAGGTCCGCCCCCAGCATTTT	CASSLGGKVRPQHF
TRBV5-1	-	-	TRBJ2-3	TGCGCCAGCAGCGCGGGACAGCCCTACACAGATACGCAGTATTTT	CASSAGQPYTDTQYF
TRBV18	-	-	TRBJ2-1	TGTGCCAGCTCACCTTCTTGGCTAGTCAGCTCCTACAATGAGCAGTTCTTC	CASSPSWLVSSYNEQFF
TRBV5-4	-	-	TRBJ1-6	TGTGCCAGCAGCTTGGGGGTGCAGGGTTTGCGGGAATCACCCCTCCACTTT	CASSLGVQGLRESPLHF
TRBV6-1	-	-	TRBJ1-6	TGTGCCAGCAGTGAAGGCGGGTCCCCAAATTCACCCCTCCACTTT	CASSEGGSPNSPLHF
TRBV6-4	TRBD2	-	TRBJ2-7	TGTGCCAGCAGTGACTCAGGAGCGGGAGAGGGTAACGACGAGCAGTACTTC	CASSDSGAGEGNDEQYF
TRBV18	-	-	TRBJ2-1	TGTGCCAGCTCACCATTTGGGGATGAGCAGTTCTTC	CASSPFGDEQFF
TRBV4-1	-	-	TRBJ2-3	TGCGCCAGCAGCCAAGATAGGGCGGGGGCGAGAGATACGCAGTATTTT	CASSQDRAGARDTQYF
TRBV6-6	-	once	TRBJ2-7	TGTGCCAGCAGTCCTAGGCGGAGTAGCTTTAAGCAGTACTTC	CASSPRRSSFKQYF
TRBV5-4	TRBD1	-	TRBJ1-6	TGTGCCAGCGGAGCGAGCTGGGACAGGGGGTCATCAGGATCACCCCTCCACTTT	CASGASWDRGSSGSPLHF
TRBV19	-	-	TRBJ1-3	TGTGCCAGTAGTATAGATCACAGGGATAGCTCTGGAAACACCATATATTTT	CASSIDHRDSSGNTIYF
TRBV18	-	-	TRBJ2-3	TGTGCCAGCTCCCAAAGTCATGTAGATACGCAGTATTTT	CASSQSHVDTQYF
TRBV9	TRBD2	-	TRBJ2-7	TGTGCCAGCAGCCCCCCAGCGGGGGGGCCACACGAGCAGTACTTC	CASSPPAGGPHEQYF
TRBV10-2	TRBD1	-	TRBJ2-1	TGCGCCAGCAGCGGGGGCCGGACAGGGGATTCGAATGAGCAGTTCTTC	CASSGGRTGDSNEQFF
TRBV1	-	-	TRBJ2-4	TGCACCAGCAGCCAAGAGCCAGGACAGCCAATCCTAGCCAAAAACATTCAGTACTTC	CTSSQEPGQPILAKNIQYF
TRBV7-7	-	-	TRBJ2-1	TGTGCTAGCAGCTTTTTTGATGGACGGGAACAGTTCTTC	CASSFFDGREQFF
TRBV5-1	-	-	TRBJ1-1	TGCGCCAGCTCCTTGACGGACCTGAACACTGAAGCTTTCTTT	CASSLTDLNTEAFF
TRBV5-4	TRBD2	-	TRBJ2-7	TGTGCCAGCAGCCCGGGACTAGCTGCGACCTACGAGCAGTACTTC	CASSPGLAATYEQYF
TRBV28	-	-	TRBJ1-5	TGTGCCAGCACCTCCAGGGTAATCGGCAATCAGCCCCAGCATTTT	CASTSRVIGNQPQHF
TRBV5-1	TRBD1	-	TRBJ1-4	TGCGCCAGCAGCTCCACAGGGGATACGAGAGAAAAACTGTTTTTT	CASSSTGDTREKLFF
TRBV11-2	TRBD2	-	TRBJ2-5	TGTGCCAGCAGCTTAGTGGCTAGCGGCTCAATGGAGACCCAGTACTTC	CASSLVASGSMETQYF
TRBV5-4	TRBD1	-	TRBJ2-1	TGTGCCAGCAGCTCCCCGGTGAGGACAGGGCTTGAGCAGTTCTTC	CASSSPVRTGLEQFF